The sequence of this T cell receptor beta chain was determined in a study of T-cell memory formation after mild COVID-19. Study findings and constraints: Shrinking CD4+ clones resided mostly in CM and EM, and CD8+ ones in EMRA.

This clonotype occurred a few times. Antigen unknown. Germline assignment: CDR1 LNHDA and CDR2 SQIVND (reference sequence). V was trimmed by 1 base and J by 0 bases, leaving 6 bases between them. CDR3 length: 14 residues. One entry per CDR3 protein, called by TCRdb with MiXCR from the 5' RACE reads. There are over 50,000 distinct CDR3 sequences in the sample; 9.3% occur only once, and approximately 10% lies in the top ten. The sequencing input was PBMCs or a T cell subset sorted from them (not recorded which). The V gene is TRBV19, the J gene TRBJ1-1, with D possibly being TRBD1 (5 bases). The sequence derives from an adult woman who had mild COVID-19 (a few samples of this study predate the infection). Cell type and time point are not known. CDR3 loop: CASSIGGMNTEAFF. The CDR3 nucleotides are TGTGCCAGTAGTATAGGGGGGATGAACACTGAAGCTTTCTTT.